This TCR beta chain was sequenced during a study of shared clonotypes between healthy human individuals. The method was immunoSEQ multiplex PCR; TCRdb's version includes in-frame clones alone and lacks a portion of them. Altogether over 950,000 clones are present, 60% to 80% being singletons, with the ten largest covering roughly 0.82%. This clone was counted once. V lost 0 bases and J lost 1; bases outside the gene matches: 5. CDR1 and CDR2 (germline): SGHRS, YFSETQ. This CDR3 has 16 amino acids. Sequencing used memory CD4+ T cells from PBMCs. Subset of the sample: CD45RA-negative fraction. The sequence came from a man aged 18 to 30 in good health. Some clones in this sample may be carry-over from other donors' samples. This chain joins TRBV5-1 and TRBJ2-3; 7 nucleotides agree with TRBD1. CDR3 sequence (DNA): TGCGCCAGCAGCTTGGTCGTCGGGACAGGCACAGATACGCAGTATTTT. It codes for CASSLVVGTGTDTQYF.